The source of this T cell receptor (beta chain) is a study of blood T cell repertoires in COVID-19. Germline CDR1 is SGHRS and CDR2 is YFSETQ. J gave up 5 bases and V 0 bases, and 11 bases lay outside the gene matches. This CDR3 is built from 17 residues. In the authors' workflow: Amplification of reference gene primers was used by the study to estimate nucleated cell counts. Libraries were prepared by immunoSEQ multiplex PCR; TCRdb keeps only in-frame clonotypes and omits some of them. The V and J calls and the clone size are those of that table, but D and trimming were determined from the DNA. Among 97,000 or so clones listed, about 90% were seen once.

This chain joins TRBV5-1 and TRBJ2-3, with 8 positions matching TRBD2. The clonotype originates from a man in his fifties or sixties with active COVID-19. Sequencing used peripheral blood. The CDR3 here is CASSLAFPGGPGDTQYF. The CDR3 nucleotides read TGCGCCAGCAGCTTGGCCTTCCCGGGGGGGCCGGGAGATACGCAGTATTTT.